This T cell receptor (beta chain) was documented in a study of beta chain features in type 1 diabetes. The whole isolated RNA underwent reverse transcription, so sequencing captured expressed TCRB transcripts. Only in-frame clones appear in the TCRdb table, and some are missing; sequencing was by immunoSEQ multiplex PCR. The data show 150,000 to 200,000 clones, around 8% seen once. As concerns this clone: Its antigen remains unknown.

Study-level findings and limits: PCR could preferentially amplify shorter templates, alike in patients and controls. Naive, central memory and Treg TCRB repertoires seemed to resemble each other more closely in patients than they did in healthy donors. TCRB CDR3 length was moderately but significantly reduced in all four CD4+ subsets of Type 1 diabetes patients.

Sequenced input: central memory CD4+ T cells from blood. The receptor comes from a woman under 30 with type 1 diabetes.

This CDR3 reads CASSLTGSSYNEQFF. The DNA of the CDR3 is TGTGCCAGCAGTTTAACGGGGAGCTCCTACAATGAGCAGTTCTTC. The J gene is TRBJ2-1, the V gene TRBV28; possible D gene TRBD2, 5 bases. The V and J ends lost 2 bases and 0 bases respectively, with 8 bases between them. From germline, CDR1 is MDHEN and CDR2 SYDVKM. CDR3 length equals 15 residues.